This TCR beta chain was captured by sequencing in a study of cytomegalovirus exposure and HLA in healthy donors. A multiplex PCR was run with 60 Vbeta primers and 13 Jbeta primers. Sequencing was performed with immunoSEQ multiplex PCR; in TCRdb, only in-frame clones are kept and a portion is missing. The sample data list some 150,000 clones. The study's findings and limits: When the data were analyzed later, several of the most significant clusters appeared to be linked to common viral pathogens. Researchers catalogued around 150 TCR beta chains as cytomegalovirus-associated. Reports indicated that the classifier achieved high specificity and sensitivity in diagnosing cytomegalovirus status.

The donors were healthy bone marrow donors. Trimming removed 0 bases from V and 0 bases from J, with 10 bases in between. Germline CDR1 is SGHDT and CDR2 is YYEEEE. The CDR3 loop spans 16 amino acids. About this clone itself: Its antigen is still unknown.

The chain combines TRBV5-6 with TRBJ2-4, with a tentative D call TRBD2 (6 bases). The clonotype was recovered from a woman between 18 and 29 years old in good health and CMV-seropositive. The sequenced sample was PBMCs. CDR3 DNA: TGTGCCAGCAGCTTGGCCCGGGAGCTAGCCAAAAACATTCAGTACTTC. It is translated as CASSLARELAKNIQYF.